A single sample is the source of the 19 T cell receptor beta chains below, sequenced in a study of response to subunit inactivated influenza vaccine. From the RT-PCR reads, TCRdb called clonotypes with MiXCR, one entry per CDR3 protein. The data contain 450,000 to 700,000 distinct CDR3 sequences, approximately 15% of them seen just once; the ten biggest clones take up around 10%. The material was PBMCs from blood, obtained about 11 days after vaccination. The receptors shown here come from a middle-aged man who received an inactivated influenza vaccine.

This chain links TRBV28 with TRBJ1-2; tentatively, D is TRBD1 (6 bases). Germline V gives CDR1 MDHEN, CDR2 SYDVKM. The CDR3 totals 13 residues. V gave up 3 bases and J gave up 7 bases, with 12 bases separating them. This CDR3 is CASSFQGTFGYTF. The DNA for the CDR3 is TGTGCCAGCAGTTTTCAGGGGACATTTGGCTACACCTTC.

This clonotype was counted between two and nine times. The chain joins TRBV2 to TRBJ2-7; D gene uncertain. V was trimmed by 5 bases and J by 0 bases, leaving 11 bases between them. Germline V gene sequence: CDR1 SNHLY, CDR2 FYNNEI. The CDR3 is 14 residues long. CDR3 in amino acids: CASSKGPLSYEQYF. CDR3 bases: TGTGCCAGCAGTAAAGGACCGCTCTCCTACGAGCAGTACTTC.

This sequence joins TRBV20-1 and TRBJ2-1; D unresolved. Trimming pared 7 bases from V and 4 bases from J, leaving 8 bases between. The germline V gene encodes CDR1 DFQATT and CDR2 SNEGSKA (reference sequence). This CDR3 has 11 residues. The CDR3 spells CSVRVYNEQFF. For the CDR3, the DNA is TGCAGTGTACGTGTTTACAATGAGCAGTTCTTC.

The V call is TRBV20-1, the J call TRBJ2-5; weak D call: TRBD2 (6 bases). Trimming left V 3 bases short and J 5 bases short, with 10 bases between. Germline lookup yields CDR1 DFQATT and CDR2 SNEGSKA (reference sequence). The CDR3 spans 12 residues. In DNA, the CDR3 is TGCAGTGCTAGTGTGGAGGGCGAGACCCAGTACTTC. It translates to CSASVEGETQYF.

This clonotype was seen more than once but under ten times. This chain links TRBV15 with TRBJ2-5; 7 bases align to TRBD1. V shed 4 bases, J shed 2 bases, and the junction held 4 bases outside the gene matches. The CDR3 extends over 14 amino acids. Germline-derived CDR1 and CDR2 are LNHNV and YYDKDF (reference sequence). The CDR3 DNA reads TGTGCCACCAGCATACGACAGGGTCAAGAGACCCAGTACTTC. This translates into CATSIRQGQETQYF.

The chain links TRBV7-2 to TRBJ2-3; 8 bases agree with TRBD1. The V and J ends lost 4 bases and 6 bases, in that order; junction bases with no gene match: 3. The CDR3 spans 13 residues. The germline V gene has CDR1 SGHTA and CDR2 FQGNSA. CDR3 loop: CASSSQGADTQYF. The CDR3 DNA reads TGTGCCAGCAGCTCCCAGGGGGCGGATACGCAGTATTTT.

The chain employs TRBV6-5 and TRBJ1-1; the match to TRBD1 covers 8 bases. Germline CDR1 MNHEY, CDR2 SVGAGI. V gave up 0 bases and J gave up 11 bases; unmatched junction bases: 11. This CDR3 contains 15 residues. The CDR3 here is CASSYSSRGLGKAFF. For the CDR3, the DNA is TGTGCCAGCAGTTACTCGAGCAGGGGGCTTGGCAAGGCTTTCTTT.

This clonotype has a handful of counts. This chain joins TRBV6-4 and TRBJ2-1, with D possibly TRBD2 on 6 matching bases. The CDR3 runs 22 residues. V was trimmed by 5 bases and J by 4 bases, leaving 36 bases between them. Germline CDR1 MRHNA, CDR2 SNTAGT. The CDR3 sequence is CASSRRTNPTPGLHTGYNEQFF. The CDR3 coding sequence is TGTGCCAGCAGTCGACGGACTAATCCAACCCCGGGCCTACATACGGGGTACAATGAGCAGTTCTTC.

This clonotype was detected many times. The genes are TRBV5-1 and TRBJ2-3; 8 bases fit TRBD2. Germline V gene data show CDR1 as SGHRS and CDR2 as YFSETQ. Trimming cost V 2 bases and J 5 bases; bases outside gene matches: 7. This CDR3 is built from 15 residues. CDR3 DNA: TGCGCCAGCAGCTTTAGCGGGGAGGAGGGAGATACGCAGTATTTT. This sequence encodes CASSFSGEEGDTQYF.

In its sample, this clonotype was seen many times. The genes are TRBV7-2 and TRBJ2-1; D is ambiguous. The germline V and J ends were trimmed by 6 bases and 9 bases, with 9 bases remaining between them. Germline assignment: CDR1 SGHTA and CDR2 FQGNSA. This CDR3 contains 11 residues. The DNA of the CDR3 is TGTGCCAGCAGTCTTACGTCTGAGCAGTTCTTC. It encodes CASSLTSEQFF.

This clonotype was seen a few times. This chain links TRBV12-3 or TRBV12-4 with TRBJ1-1; D is undetermined. CDR3 size: 13 residues. Between the trimmed V and J ends, which lost 3 bases and 8 bases, there was a span of 13 bases. The CDR3 bases are TGTGCCAGCAGTTTTCCATCTCCCCAGGAAGCTTTCTTT. Translated: CASSFPSPQEAFF.

This clonotype has only a few counts. V gene TRBV5-1 combines with J gene TRBJ2-7; D unclear. The V and J ends lost 0 bases and 7 bases respectively, with 14 bases between them. The CDR3 is 14 amino acids. CDR1 and CDR2 from the germline V gene are SGHRS and YFSETQ. CDR3 in amino acids: CASSLDWGTGEQYF. CDR3 bases: TGCGCCAGCAGCTTGGACTGGGGAACGGGTGAGCAGTACTTC.

This clonotype was picked up a small number of times. The chain couples TRBV29-1 to TRBJ1-1, with a tentative D call TRBD1 (5 bases). Germline assignment: CDR1 SQVTM and CDR2 ANQGSEA. This CDR3 is 13 amino acids long. Deletions cut 3 bases from V and 5 bases from J, with 13 bases between. The CDR3 nucleotides are TGCAGCGTTGAGGCAGGGCCCAAGACTGAAGCTTTCTTT. Translating it yields CSVEAGPKTEAFF.

This clonotype was observed at least ten times. This chain joins TRBV6-1 and TRBJ1-3, with D possibly TRBD1 on 5 matching bases. Trimming took off 7 bases at V and 0 bases at J, with 10 bases between the two ends. The CDR3 has 14 residues. Germline V gene lookup returns CDR1 MNHNS and CDR2 SASEGT. DNA of the CDR3: TGTGCCAGCAAGAACCAGGGCTCTGGAAACACCATATATTTT. It yields the protein CASKNQGSGNTIYF.

The chain joins TRBV27 to TRBJ2-7; D tentatively reads TRBD1 or TRBD2 (6 bases each). CDR3 length equals 16 residues. V was shortened by 0 bases and J by 1 base, with 13 bases between the two germline ends. In germline, CDR1 is MNHEY, CDR2 SMNVEV (reference sequence). CDR3 in DNA: TGTGCCAGCAGTTTATCGGGGGCGGGACCATCCTACGAGCAGTACTTC. Residues: CASSLSGAGPSYEQYF.

This clonotype came up a few times. The genes are TRBV28 and TRBJ1-4; TRBD1 is a possible D gene (5 bases). The CDR3 sequence is 14 residues long. Per the germline V gene, CDR1 is MDHEN and CDR2 is SYDVKM. V dropped 8 bases and J dropped 4 bases, with 14 bases sitting between them. CDR3 residues: CASRGGTFNEKLFF. The CDR3 DNA reads TGTGCCAGCCGGGGGGGGACCTTTAATGAAAAACTGTTTTTT. The variable domain in full, with the rest retrieved from reference TRBV28 and TRBJ1-4, is DVKVTQSSRYLVKRTGEKVFLECVQDMDHENMFWYRQDPGLGLRLIYFSYDVKMKEKGDIPEGYSVSREKKERFSLILESASTNQTSMYLCASRGGTFNEKLFFGSGTQLSVL.

This clonotype has just a few counts. The CDR3, as DNA: TGTGCCAGCAGCCAATCCCCGGTCTCTGGAAACACCATATATTTT. Translating gives CASSQSPVSGNTIYF. The V and J genes are TRBV16 and TRBJ1-3; D not resolved. The CDR3 covers 15 residues. Germline loops: CDR1 KGHSY, CDR2 FQNENV. V lost 0 bases, J lost 0 bases, and 6 bases lay in between.

The chain couples TRBV5-1 to TRBJ2-3, with a weak D call TRBD1 (5 bases). Deletions cut 2 bases from V and 1 base from J, with 11 bases between. The germline CDR1 and CDR2 sequences are SGHRS and YFSETQ. The CDR3 has 15 amino acids. CDR3 bases: TGCGCCAGCAGCTTTCAGGGTTATGGCACAGATACGCAGTATTTT. Its protein is CASSFQGYGTDTQYF.

The chain couples TRBV29-1 to TRBJ2-7, with D perhaps TRBD1 (6 bases). Germline V gives CDR1 SQVTM, CDR2 ANQGSEA. V was trimmed by 3 bases and J by 5 bases, leaving 14 bases between them. The CDR3 runs to 13 residues. In DNA form, the CDR3 reads TGCAGCGTTGATTGGGGGCAGAAAAACGAGCAGTACTTC. As protein: CSVDWGQKNEQYF.